A single sample gave rise to the 14 T cell receptor beta chains below, sequenced in a study of PD-1 blockade in classical Hodgkin lymphoma. Autologous stem cell transplantation was followed by relapse in every patient, and brentuximab vedotin exposure varied. Some clones are missing from TCRdb's copy, which holds only in-frame ones; the method was immunoSEQ multiplex PCR. The sample contains about 90,000 clones, 85% to 90% of which appear only once. The source material was peripheral blood mononuclear cells (PBMCs), sampled before the second cycle of nivolumab. These receptors were taken from a human donor with classical Hodgkin lymphoma.

The CDR3 DNA is TGTGCCAGCAGAAGACTAGCGGGGGGATTTTCCGGGGAGCTGTTTTTT. This sequence encodes CASRRLAGGFSGELFF. The genes are TRBV2 and TRBJ2-2, with 13 positions matching TRBD2. The trim removed 6 bases at V and 6 bases at J, leaving 7 bases unmatched. The CDR3 length is 16 residues. Germline V CDR1 and CDR2: SNHLY, FYNNEI. Drawing the rest from reference TRBV2 and TRBJ2-2, the complete variable domain is EPEVTQTPSHQVTQMGQEVILRCVPISNHLYFYWYRQILGQKVEFLVSFYNNEISEKSEIFDDQFSVERPDGSNFTLKIRSTKLEDSAMYFCASRRLAGGFSGELFFGEGSRLTVL.

The sample holds one count of this clone. This rearrangement joins TRBV4-1 to TRBJ1-1; D gene uncertain. The V gene lost 1 base and the J gene lost 6 bases, with 9 bases spanning the gap. Germline CDR1 is MGHRA and CDR2 is YSYEKL. The CDR3 spans 13 residues. The chain's CDR3 is CASSQGAVPEAFF. The DNA of the CDR3 is TGCGCCAGCAGCCAAGGAGCTGTTCCTGAAGCTTTCTTT.

V and J are TRBV19 and TRBJ2-1; no clear D. This CDR3 contains 11 residues. Germline V lookup: CDR1 LNHDA, CDR2 SQIVND (reference sequence). The V gene lost 5 bases and the J gene lost 8 bases, with 7 bases spanning the gap. The CDR3 DNA reads as TGTGCCAGTAGTGAAGACCATGAGCAGTTCTTC. Translation: CASSEDHEQFF.

The chain employs TRBV18 and TRBJ2-1; 8 positions agree with TRBD2. J gave up 0 bases and V 3 bases, and 10 bases lay outside the gene matches. The CDR3 covers 18 residues. Germline V gene data show CDR1 as KGHSH and CDR2 as LQKENI. CDR3 protein: CASSPQLAALGSYNEQFF. The CDR3 nucleotides read TGTGCCAGCTCACCCCAACTAGCGGCCCTGGGCTCCTACAATGAGCAGTTCTTC.

This chain links TRBV7-9 with TRBJ1-4; D is undetermined. From germline, CDR1 is SEHNR and CDR2 FQNEAQ (reference sequence). The V and J ends lost 5 bases and 5 bases respectively, with 12 bases between them. The CDR3 is 14 residues long. The CDR3: CASSLRSLNEKLFF. CDR3 nucleotide sequence: TGTGCCAGCAGCCTGCGGAGCTTGAATGAAAAACTGTTTTTT.

The chain links TRBV7-9 to TRBJ1-1; tentative D call: TRBD1 (5 bases). Germline V gives CDR1 SEHNR, CDR2 FQNEAQ (reference sequence). Between the trimmed V and J ends, which lost 2 bases and 6 bases, there was a span of 13 bases. The CDR3 runs 14 residues. DNA for the CDR3: TGTGCCAGCAGCTTACAGGCGAGGGGCGCTGAAGCTTTCTTT. Amino acid sequence: CASSLQARGAEAFF.

The V and J genes are TRBV21-1 and TRBJ1-5; TRBD1 is the table's D call and was not checked against the DNA. TRBV21-1 is deemed a pseudogene. The CDR3 loop spans 15 amino acids. This chain's CDR3 is CASSRRQVPRQPQHF. The CDR3 DNA is TGTGCCAGCAGCAGGAGACAGGTACCAAGGCAGCCCCAGCATTTT.

The chain uses TRBV6-5 and TRBJ2-3, with TRBD2 matching 11 bases. V lost 4 bases to trimming and J lost 4 bases; unmatched junction nucleotides: 4. Looked up from germline, CDR1 is MNHEY and CDR2 is SVGAGI. The length of the CDR3 is 15 residues. CDR3 protein: CASSLAGGPPDTQYF. CDR3 coding DNA: TGTGCCAGCAGTTTAGCGGGAGGGCCCCCAGATACGCAGTATTTT.

Here the CDR3 DNA reads TGTGCCAGCAGTTCGACAGTCAATCAGCCCCAGCATTTT. Translated: CASSSTVNQPQHF. This chain joins TRBV6-5 and TRBJ1-5; possibly TRBD1 for D (5 bases). The CDR3 loop spans 13 amino acids. V was pared by 4 bases and J by 3 bases, with 7 bases between. Germline values: CDR1 MNHEY, CDR2 SVGAGI.

With respect to this clone: Other nucleotide sequences from this sample produce the same CDR3. The V and J genes are TRBV15 and TRBJ1-6; D remains ambiguous. Trimming took 0 bases from V and 7 from J, leaving 4 bases between them. Germline CDR1 LNHNV, CDR2 YYDKDF (reference sequence). The CDR3 contains 13 residues. The CDR3 region is CATSRDFNSPLHF. The CDR3 DNA is TGTGCCACCAGCAGAGATTTCAATTCACCCCTCCACTTT. The full variable domain, rest sourced from reference TRBV15 and TRBJ1-6, is DAMVIQNPRYQVTQFGKPVTLSCSQTLNHNVMYWYQQKSSQAPKLLFHYYDKDFNNEADTPDNFQSRRPNTSFCFLDIRSPGLGDTAMYLCATSRDFNSPLHFGNGTRLTVT.

The chain has TRBV18 and TRBJ1-3; 8 nucleotides align to TRBD1. The trim removed 0 bases at V and 4 bases at J, leaving 11 bases unmatched. The CDR3 is 18 residues long. CDR1 and CDR2 from the germline V gene are KGHSH and LQKENI. The CDR3 DNA follows: TGTGCCAGCTCACCACCTCTCCAGGACAGGGTCGTCGGAAACACCATATATTTT. It is translated as CASSPPLQDRVVGNTIYF.

The V gene is TRBV18, the J gene TRBJ2-1, with D unresolved. The CDR3 runs 14 residues. Trimming left V 3 bases short and J 0 bases short, with 6 bases between. Germline-derived CDR1 and CDR2 are KGHSH and LQKENI. The CDR3: CASSPRSSYNEQFF. The CDR3 coding sequence is TGTGCCAGCTCACCCAGAAGCTCCTACAATGAGCAGTTCTTC.

This clone appeared a single time. This chain connects TRBV11-2 to TRBJ2-3; the D is unclear. Trimming pared 5 bases from V and 0 bases from J, leaving 15 bases between. Germline V lookup: CDR1 SGHAT, CDR2 FQNNGV. The CDR3 extends over 16 amino acids. The CDR3 is CASSPLVAASTDTQYF. Here the CDR3 DNA reads TGTGCCAGCAGCCCCCTAGTGGCAGCAAGCACAGATACGCAGTATTTT.

CDR3 bases: TGTGCCAGCAACCTAAGGCTAGGGCCACATACGAACTATGGCTACACCTTC. It codes for CASNLRLGPHTNYGYTF. J is TRBJ1-2 and V is TRBV2; D gene ambiguous. Trimming stripped 7 bases from V and 2 bases from J, with 23 bases between. Germline CDR1 reads SNHLY; CDR2 reads FYNNEI. The CDR3 consists of 17 residues.